A single sample gave rise to the 18 T cell receptor beta chains below, sequenced in a study of T cells in Graves' hyperthyroidism and ophthalmopathy. The CDR3 regions of TCR beta were amplified from RNA transcripts. A first-round RT-PCR of the TCR CDR3 used the HTBI primer set. TCRdb recomputed calls from the multiplex PCR reads with MiXCR, one row per CDR3 protein. The table includes about 340,000 distinct CDR3 sequences, roughly 23% detected once. The sequenced material came from blood. All receptors derive from a woman in her 50s with Graves' hyperthyroidism.

This clonotype was counted between two and nine times. The rearrangement links TRBV2 to TRBJ1-1, with 8 bases fitting TRBD1. Germline lookup yields CDR1 SNHLY and CDR2 FYNNEI. Trimming cost V 7 bases and J 6 bases; bases outside gene matches: 10. This CDR3 contains 14 residues. CDR3 amino acids: CASIMDREYAEAFF. For the CDR3, the DNA is TGTGCCAGCATTATGGACAGGGAGTATGCTGAAGCTTTCTTT.

The chain recombines TRBV28 with TRBJ1-5, with D tentatively TRBD1 (5 bases). The CDR3 is 16 amino acids. In germline, CDR1 is MDHEN, CDR2 SYDVKM. The ends were cut back, 1 base at V and 6 bases at J, with 16 bases in the middle. CDR3 coding DNA: TGTGCCAGCAGTTTATCCGGGGCAGGAAAACCTCAGCCCCAGCATTTT. Translated, it gives CASSLSGAGKPQPQHF.

The table lists this clonotype with many counts. The chain employs TRBV28 and TRBJ1-5, with 10 nucleotides matching TRBD1. Germline V gives CDR1 MDHEN, CDR2 SYDVKM. V lost 7 bases, J lost 4 bases, and 7 bases stayed unmatched. This CDR3 spans 15 amino acids. The CDR3 spells CASKGQGRGNQPQHF. CDR3 sequence (DNA): TGTGCCAGCAAGGGACAGGGGCGCGGTAATCAGCCCCAGCATTTT.

The chain employs TRBV30 and TRBJ2-3, with 9 nucleotides matching TRBD2. V lost 5 bases and J lost 0; bases outside the gene matches: 6. There are 15 residues in the CDR3. The germline V gene encodes CDR1 GTSNPN and CDR2 SVGIG (reference sequence). CDR3 residues: CAWVSGGPSTDTQYF. The DNA for the CDR3 is TGTGCCTGGGTGAGCGGGGGGCCCAGCACAGATACGCAGTATTTT.

This clonotype came up a few times. The junction differs from germline at one of its ends, possibly a read error. The chain joins TRBV4-1 to TRBJ2-1; 10 bases align to TRBD2. The germline CDR1 and CDR2 sequences are MGHRA and YSYEKL. The CDR3 covers 18 residues. CDR3 amino acids: CASSQDRWAAGGDNEQFF. As DNA, the CDR3 is TGCGCCAGCAGTCAAGATAGGTGGGCAGCGGGGGGGGACAATGAGCAGTTCTTC.

The genes are TRBV6-1 and TRBJ1-4; D uncertain. Per the germline V gene, CDR1 is MNHNS and CDR2 is SASEGT. This CDR3 has 12 amino acids. The V end was cut by 8 bases, the J end by 7 bases, with 11 bases between. CDR3 residues: CASRSPGEKLFF. CDR3 DNA: TGTGCCAGCCGGTCCCCTGGTGAAAAACTGTTTTTT.

This clonotype appeared many times. The chain has TRBV5-1 and TRBJ2-4; D is undetermined. The CDR3 loop spans 14 amino acids. The V gene's germline CDR1 is SGHRS and CDR2 YFSETQ. Trimming left V 0 bases short and J 5 bases short, with 9 bases between. The chain's CDR3 is CASSLGGGENIQYF. CDR3 coding DNA: TGCGCCAGCAGCTTGGGAGGTGGTGAAAACATTCAGTACTTC. Using reference TRBV5-1 and TRBJ2-4 for the parts outside the CDR3, the full variable domain is KAGVTQTPRYLIKTRGQQVTLSCSPISGHRSVSWYQQTPGQGLQFLFEYFSETQRNKGNFPGRFSGRQFSNSRSEMNVSTLELGDSALYLCASSLGGGENIQYFGAGTRLSVL.

V is TRBV28 and J is TRBJ2-2; 8 bases line up with TRBD1. The CDR3 length is 15 residues. The germline CDR1 and CDR2 sequences are MDHEN and SYDVKM. V gave up 1 base and J gave up 5 bases; unmatched junction bases: 3. CDR3 protein: CASSLFQGATGELFF. CDR3 nucleotide sequence: TGTGCCAGCAGTTTATTTCAGGGGGCAACCGGGGAGCTGTTTTTT. The complete variable domain, with remaining parts taken from reference TRBV28 and TRBJ2-2, reads DVKVTQSSRYLVKRTGEKVFLECVQDMDHENMFWYRQDPGLGLRLIYFSYDVKMKEKGDIPEGYSVSREKKERFSLILESASTNQTSMYLCASSLFQGATGELFFGEGSRLTVL.

This clonotype was counted only a few times. A junction end diverges from the germline sequence, so it may reflect a read error. The chain couples TRBV6-6 to TRBJ2-1, with a tentative D call TRBD2 (5 bases). The germline gives CDR1 MNHNY, CDR2 SVGAGI (reference sequence). The CDR3 has 16 amino acids. The CDR3 sequence: CASSYSSGNPRNEQLF. The CDR3 DNA follows: TGTGCCAGCAGTTACTCCAGCGGTAATCCTAGGAATGAGCAGCTCTTC.

This clonotype was picked up a small number of times. The rearrangement links TRBV10-3 to TRBJ2-5; TRBD2 matches 10 bases. The CDR3 is 16 residues long. Trimming cost V 5 bases and J 0 bases; bases outside gene matches: 6. Germline lookup yields CDR1 ENHRY and CDR2 SYGVKD. The CDR3 DNA reads TGTGCCATCAGTACGGCTAGCGGGAGAAACCAAGAGACCCAGTACTTC. This sequence encodes CAISTASGRNQETQYF.

This clonotype has at least ten counts. The chain links TRBV2 to TRBJ2-3; D may correspond to TRBD1 or TRBD2 (6 bases each). The CDR3 spans 13 residues. Trimming stripped 5 bases from V and 4 bases from J, with 10 bases between. Germline CDR1 is SNHLY and CDR2 is FYNNEI. The CDR3 protein is CASSIRGPDTQYF. The CDR3 DNA sequence: TGTGCCAGCAGTATCCGGGGGCCAGATACGCAGTATTTT.

This clonotype has a count of ten or more. This sequence joins TRBV30 and TRBJ1-2, with 8 bases identical to TRBD1. The V segment lost 0 bases and the J segment 4 bases; nucleotides outside the gene matches: 7. Germline lookup yields CDR1 GTSNPN and CDR2 SVGIG (reference sequence). This CDR3 region has 15 residues. This CDR3 reads CAWSVQGQGSYGYTF. The CDR3 coding sequence is TGTGCCTGGAGTGTACAAGGACAGGGTTCCTATGGCTACACCTTC.

The chain joins TRBV24-1 to TRBJ1-2, with 9 bases lining up with TRBD1. Trimming removed 2 bases from V and 10 bases from J; junction bases left unmatched: 4. The CDR3 is 13 amino acids. Germline loops: CDR1 KGHDR, CDR2 SFDVKD. The CDR3, as DNA: TGTGCCACCAGTGATTCCGGGACAGGGTACTACACCTTC. Its translation is CATSDSGTGYYTF.

This clonotype was seen many times. This chain connects TRBV28 to TRBJ2-3; tentatively, D is TRBD1 (5 bases). Germline V gene sequence: CDR1 MDHEN, CDR2 SYDVKM. This CDR3 spans 16 amino acids. V lost 5 bases and J 1 base, leaving 16 bases between the germline ends. The CDR3 coding sequence is TGTGCCAGCAGTACCCAGGGTAATTTTGGCACAGATACGCAGTATTTT. Its translation: CASSTQGNFGTDTQYF.

This clonotype was detected ten times or more. The V call is TRBV18, the J call TRBJ1-1, with 7 bases that match TRBD1. Germline V CDR1 and CDR2: KGHSH, LQKENI. This CDR3 is 18 amino acids long. V trimming: 0 bases; J trimming: 4 bases; junction bases outside the gene matches: 14. The CDR3 reads CASSPPTQGLTWSTEAFF. DNA for the CDR3: TGTGCCAGCTCACCACCTACACAGGGGCTCACTTGGAGCACTGAAGCTTTCTTT.

Notes on this clonotype: A much bigger clone sits one base away, suggesting this may be a read error. This rearrangement joins TRBV29-1 to TRBJ2-1; tentative D call: TRBD1 (5 bases). V lost 5 bases and J lost 9, with 14 bases in between. Germline V gene lookup returns CDR1 SQVTM and CDR2 ANQGSEA. The CDR3 spans 12 residues. The CDR3 is CSVILGLGEQFF. CDR3 coding DNA: TGCAGCGTTATACTGGGGCTGGGTGAGCAGTTCTTC.

The rearrangement links TRBV20-1 to TRBJ2-7; D remains unclear. This CDR3 is 13 amino acids long. CDR1 is DFQATT and CDR2 is SNEGSKA in the germline V gene (reference sequence). V was pared by 6 bases and J by 7 bases, with 19 bases between. The CDR3 sequence: CSAAAPTLGEQYF. CDR3 bases: TGCAGTGCCGCAGCACCAACTCTCGGTGAGCAGTACTTC.

This clonotype occurred many times. V gene TRBV20-1 combines with J gene TRBJ2-4; 8 nucleotides line up with TRBD1. The CDR3 runs 14 residues. J was trimmed by 5 bases and V by 4 bases; bases with no gene match: 7. Germline V CDR1 and CDR2: DFQATT, SNEGSKA (reference sequence). CDR3 amino acids: CSATTGAVQNIQYF. The CDR3 DNA is TGCAGTGCTACGACAGGGGCCGTCCAAAACATTCAGTACTTC.